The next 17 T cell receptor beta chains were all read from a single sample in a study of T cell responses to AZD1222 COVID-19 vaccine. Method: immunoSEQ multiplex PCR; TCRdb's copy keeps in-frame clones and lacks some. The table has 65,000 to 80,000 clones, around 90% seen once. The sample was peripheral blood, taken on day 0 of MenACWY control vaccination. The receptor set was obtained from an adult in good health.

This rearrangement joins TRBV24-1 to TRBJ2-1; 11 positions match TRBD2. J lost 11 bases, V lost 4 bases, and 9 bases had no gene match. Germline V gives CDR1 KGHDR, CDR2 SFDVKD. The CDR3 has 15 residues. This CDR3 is CATSDLLAGGTQQFF. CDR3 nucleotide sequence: TGTGCCACCAGTGACCTTCTAGCGGGAGGTACTCAGCAGTTCTTC.

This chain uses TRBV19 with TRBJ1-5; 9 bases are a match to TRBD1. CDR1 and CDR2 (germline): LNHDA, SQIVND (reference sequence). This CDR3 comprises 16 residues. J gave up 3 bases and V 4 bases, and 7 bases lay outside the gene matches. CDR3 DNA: TGTGCCAGTAGTACGGACAGGGGTTTATTCAATCAGCCCCAGCATTTT. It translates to CASSTDRGLFNQPQHF.

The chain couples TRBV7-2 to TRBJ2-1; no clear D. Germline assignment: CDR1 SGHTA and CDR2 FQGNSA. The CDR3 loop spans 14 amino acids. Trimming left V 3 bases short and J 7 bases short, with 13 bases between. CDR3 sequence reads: CASSLGLESNEQFF. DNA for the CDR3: TGTGCCAGCAGCTTGGGTCTAGAGTCGAATGAGCAGTTCTTC.

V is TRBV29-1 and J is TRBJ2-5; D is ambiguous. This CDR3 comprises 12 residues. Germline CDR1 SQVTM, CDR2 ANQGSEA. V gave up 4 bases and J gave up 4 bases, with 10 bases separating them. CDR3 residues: CSVGAAGETQYF. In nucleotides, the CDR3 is TGCAGCGTTGGGGCCGCAGGAGAGACCCAGTACTTC.

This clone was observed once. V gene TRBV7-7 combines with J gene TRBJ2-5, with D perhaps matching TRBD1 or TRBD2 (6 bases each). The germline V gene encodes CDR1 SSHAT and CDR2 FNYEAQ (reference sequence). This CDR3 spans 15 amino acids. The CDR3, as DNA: TGTGCTAGCGGATGGGGGCAGGGGATCCCGGAGACCCAGTACTTC. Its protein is CASGWGQGIPETQYF. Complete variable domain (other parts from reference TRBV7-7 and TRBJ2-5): GAGVSQSPRYKVTKRGQDVTLRCDPISSHATLYWYQQALGQGPEFLTYFNYEAQPDKSGLPSDRFSAERPEGSISTLTIQRTEQRDSAMYRCASGWGQGIPETQYFGPGTRLLVL.

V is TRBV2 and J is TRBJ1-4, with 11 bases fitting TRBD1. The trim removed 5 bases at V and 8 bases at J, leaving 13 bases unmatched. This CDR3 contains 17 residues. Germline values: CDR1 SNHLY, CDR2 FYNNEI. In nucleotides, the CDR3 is TGTGCCAGCAGTCCACGCGGCGGACAGGGGGCGCGGGAAAAACTGTTTTTT. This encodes CASSPRGGQGAREKLFF.

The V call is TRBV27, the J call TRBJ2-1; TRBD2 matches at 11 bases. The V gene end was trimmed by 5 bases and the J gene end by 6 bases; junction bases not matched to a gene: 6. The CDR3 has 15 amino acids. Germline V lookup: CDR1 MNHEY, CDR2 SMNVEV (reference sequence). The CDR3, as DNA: TGTGCCAGCAGTCGCACTAGCGGGGGAATCAATGAGCAGTTCTTC. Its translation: CASSRTSGGINEQFF.

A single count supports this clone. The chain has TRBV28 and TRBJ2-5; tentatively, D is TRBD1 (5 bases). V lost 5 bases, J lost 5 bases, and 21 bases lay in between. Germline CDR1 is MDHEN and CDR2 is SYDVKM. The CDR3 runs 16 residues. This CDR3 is CASSVRVGARRETQYF. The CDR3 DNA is TGTGCCAGCAGTGTAAGAGTAGGGGCGCGTCGGGAGACCCAGTACTTC.

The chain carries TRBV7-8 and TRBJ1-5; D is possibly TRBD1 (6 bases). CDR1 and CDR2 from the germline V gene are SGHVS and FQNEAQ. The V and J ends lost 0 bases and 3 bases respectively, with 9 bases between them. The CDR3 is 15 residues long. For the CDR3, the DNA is TGTGCCAGCAGCTTAGCGTCAGGGGCCAATCAGCCCCAGCATTTT. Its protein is CASSLASGANQPQHF. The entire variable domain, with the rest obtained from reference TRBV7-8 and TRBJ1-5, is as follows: GAGVSQSPRYKVAKRGQDVALRCDPISGHVSLFWYQQALGQGPEFLTYFQNEAQLDKSGLPSDRFFAERPEGSVSTLKIQRTQQEDSAVYLCASSLASGANQPQHFGDGTRLSIL.

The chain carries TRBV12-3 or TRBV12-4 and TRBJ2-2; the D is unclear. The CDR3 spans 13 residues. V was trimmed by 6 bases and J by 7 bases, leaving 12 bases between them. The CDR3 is CASSSFQDGELFF. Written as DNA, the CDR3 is TGTGCCAGCAGCTCCTTTCAGGACGGGGAGCTGTTTTTT.

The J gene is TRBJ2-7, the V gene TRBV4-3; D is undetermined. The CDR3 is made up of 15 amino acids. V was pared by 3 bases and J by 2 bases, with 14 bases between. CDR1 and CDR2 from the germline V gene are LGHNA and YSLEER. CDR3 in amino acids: CASSQTPDRTYEQYF. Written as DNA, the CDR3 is TGCGCCAGCAGCCAGACCCCTGACCGGACCTACGAGCAGTACTTC.

DNA of the CDR3: TGTGCCAGCAGCCGCTCCGGGACTAATAATTCACCCCTCCACTTT. Translation gives CASSRSGTNNSPLHF. V gene TRBV3-1 (or the pseudogene TRBV3-2) combines with J gene TRBJ1-6; possibly TRBD1 for D (5 bases). CDR3 length: 15 residues. Deletions cut 4 bases from V and 5 bases from J, with 12 bases between. CDR1 and CDR2 from the germline V gene are LGHDT and YNNKEL (reference sequence).

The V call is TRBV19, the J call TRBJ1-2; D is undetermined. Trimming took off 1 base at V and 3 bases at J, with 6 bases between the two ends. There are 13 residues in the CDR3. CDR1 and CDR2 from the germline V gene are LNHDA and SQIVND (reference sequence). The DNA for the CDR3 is TGTGCCAGTAGTATAGGGATGGACTATGGCTACACCTTC. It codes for CASSIGMDYGYTF.

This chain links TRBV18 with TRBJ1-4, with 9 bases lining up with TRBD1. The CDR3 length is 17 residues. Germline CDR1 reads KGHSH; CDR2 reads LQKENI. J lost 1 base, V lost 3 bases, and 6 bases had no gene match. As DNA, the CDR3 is TGTGCCAGCTCACCGAGACAGGGGGAGTTAACTAATGAAAAACTGTTTTTT. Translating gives CASSPRQGELTNEKLFF.

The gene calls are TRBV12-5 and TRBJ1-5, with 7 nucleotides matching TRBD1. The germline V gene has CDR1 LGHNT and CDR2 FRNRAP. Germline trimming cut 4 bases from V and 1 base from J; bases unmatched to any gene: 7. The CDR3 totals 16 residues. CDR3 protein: CASGSGRTGSNQPQHF. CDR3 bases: TGTGCTAGTGGTTCGGGACGGACAGGAAGCAATCAGCCCCAGCATTTT.

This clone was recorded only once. The CDR3 sequence: CASSIEGSGGSWETQYF. CDR3 DNA sequence: TGTGCCAGTAGTATAGAAGGTAGCGGGGGGTCGTGGGAGACCCAGTACTTC. V is TRBV19 and J is TRBJ2-5, with TRBD2 matching 10 bases. The junction had 9 bases not matched to a gene; V was cut back by 0 bases and J by 5 bases. The germline gives CDR1 LNHDA, CDR2 SQIVND (reference sequence). This CDR3 contains 17 residues.

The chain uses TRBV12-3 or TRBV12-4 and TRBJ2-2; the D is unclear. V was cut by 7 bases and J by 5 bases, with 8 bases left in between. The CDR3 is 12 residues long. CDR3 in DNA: TGTGCCAGCACTTTGGGGACCGGGGAGCTGTTTTTT. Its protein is CASTLGTGELFF.